Sequencing of this T cell receptor beta chain was carried out in a study of PD-1 blockade in mismatch repair-deficient tumors. Study-level background: Patients had approximately 11 mismatch repair-deficient cancer types, all previously treated and progressing.

TCRs were sequenced from a few patients responding to pembrolizumab. Clones were sequenced by immunoSEQ multiplex PCR, and TCRdb holds only the in-frame ones, with some missing. The profile shows 120,000 or so clones, about 86% of them singletons. Germline V gives CDR1 DFQATT, CDR2 SNEGSKA (reference sequence). The V gene lost 6 bases and the J gene lost 9 bases, with 15 bases spanning the gap. This CDR3 is 11 amino acids long. The sequencing used peripheral blood, collected 44 weeks after starting pembrolizumab. The chain uses TRBV20-1 and TRBJ2-7; TRBD1 is a possible D gene (5 bases). The TCR comes from an adult with mismatch repair-deficient cancer. This chain's CDR3 is CSALQGTGQYF. The CDR3 nucleotides read TGCAGTGCGCTTCAGGGTACGGGGCAGTACTTC.